These 25 T cell receptor beta chains share one sample of origin, sequenced in a study of T cell responses to AZD1222 COVID-19 vaccine. The data were produced by immunoSEQ multiplex PCR, yet TCRdb's version contains in-frame clones alone and is incomplete. The sample gives around 110,000 clones, approximately 86% of which show up once; over 8.5% is in the top ten. The specimen comprised peripheral blood, sampled on day 0 of AZD1222 vaccination. The receptors were sampled from an adult in good health.

The chain carries TRBV19 and TRBJ1-1; D call uncertain. The CDR3 spans 13 residues. The V end was cut by 4 bases, the J end by 5 bases, with 11 bases between. Germline V gene sequence: CDR1 LNHDA, CDR2 SQIVND (reference sequence). CDR3 coding DNA: TGTGCCAGTAGTAGGTCGGGTTGGACTGAAGCTTTCTTT. Translation: CASSRSGWTEAFF.

This clone has more than one count but fewer than ten. The chain has TRBV7-8 and TRBJ1-2; maybe TRBD1 (5 bases). The V gene lost 5 bases and the J gene lost 4 bases, with 11 bases spanning the gap. Looked up from germline, CDR1 is SGHVS and CDR2 is FQNEAQ. The CDR3 loop spans 13 amino acids. The CDR3 nucleotides are TGTGCCAGCAGCGTTTGGGGGTCCTATGGCTACACCTTC. Residues: CASSVWGSYGYTF.

The chain employs TRBV4-3 and TRBJ1-2; TRBD1 might be the D (6 bases). Germline lookup yields CDR1 LGHNA and CDR2 YSLEER. CDR3 length equals 16 residues. V was cut by 0 bases and J by 5 bases, with 16 bases left in between. The CDR3 loop reads CASSQEFTGLRYGYTF. The CDR3 bases are TGCGCCAGCAGCCAAGAATTCACAGGGTTGCGGTATGGCTACACCTTC.

J is TRBJ2-6 and V is TRBV7-9; weak D call: TRBD2 (6 bases). The CDR3 has 13 amino acids. The V end was cut by 8 bases, the J end by 2 bases, with 7 bases between. The germline CDR1 and CDR2 sequences are SEHNR and FQNEAQ (reference sequence). CDR3 sequence (DNA): TGTGCCAGCGGAGGGACTGGGGCCAACGTCCTGACTTTC. Its protein product is CASGGTGANVLTF.

This chain uses TRBV5-1 with TRBJ2-7; D might be TRBD1 (6 bases). This CDR3 spans 14 amino acids. With 5 bases removed from V and 0 bases from J, the gap between germline ends came to 12 bases. Germline V gives CDR1 SGHRS, CDR2 YFSETQ. CDR3 nucleotides: TGCGCCAGCAGTTCCGGGACACACTCCTACGAGCAGTACTTC. It codes for CASSSGTHSYEQYF.

The rearrangement joins TRBV29-1 to TRBJ1-1; D is ambiguous. This CDR3 is built from 12 residues. Germline V gene lookup returns CDR1 SQVTM and CDR2 ANQGSEA. DNA of the CDR3: TGCACCGGAGCAGAAATGAACACTGAAGCTTTCTTT. Translating it yields CTGAEMNTEAFF.

For this clone: A junction end diverges from the germline sequence, so it may reflect a read error. As DNA, the CDR3 is TGTGCCAGCAGCTTCGGGGCCAATAACATTCAGTACTTC. Protein: CASSFGANNIQYF. This rearrangement joins TRBV7-8 to TRBJ2-4, with D perhaps matching TRBD1 or TRBD2 (5 bases each). The length of the CDR3 is 13 residues. Germline-derived CDR1 and CDR2 are SGHVS and FQNEAQ.

The J gene is TRBJ2-7, the V gene TRBV29-1, with a tentative D call TRBD1 (6 bases). The CDR3 is 12 amino acids. With 8 bases removed from V and 2 bases from J, the gap between germline ends came to 13 bases. Germline V gene lookup returns CDR1 SQVTM and CDR2 ANQGSEA. Written as DNA, the CDR3 is TGCAGCATGCGGACAGACCCCTACGAGCAGTACTTC. Amino acids: CSMRTDPYEQYF.

Concerning this clone itself: The same CDR3 is also encoded by other DNA sequences in this sample. The gene calls are TRBV28 and TRBJ1-1; D unresolved. The CDR3 contains 11 residues. V was clipped by 3 bases and J by 4 bases, with 3 bases between them. Germline assignment: CDR1 MDHEN and CDR2 SYDVKM. The CDR3 region has the DNA TGTGCCAGCAGTTTGAGCACTGAAGCTTTCTTT. Translated, it gives CASSLSTEAFF.

The rearrangement links TRBV4-3 to TRBJ1-2; the match to TRBD1 covers 7 bases. V gave up 2 bases and J gave up 4 bases; unmatched junction bases: 7. This CDR3 spans 15 amino acids. From germline, CDR1 is LGHNA and CDR2 YSLEER. CDR3 in DNA: TGCGCCAGCAGCCAATCGGACAGGAGCGGCTATGGCTACACCTTC. Protein: CASSQSDRSGYGYTF.

The genes are TRBV28 and TRBJ2-3; D ambiguous. CDR1 and CDR2 (germline): MDHEN, SYDVKM. This CDR3 contains 13 residues. Trimming took 7 bases from V and 0 from J, leaving 8 bases between them. The CDR3 spells CASTAQSTDTQYF. The CDR3 coding sequence is TGTGCCAGCACGGCACAGAGCACAGATACGCAGTATTTT.

V and J are TRBV5-4 and TRBJ2-1; perhaps D is TRBD1 or TRBD2 (6 bases each). This CDR3 region has 15 residues. Germline lookup yields CDR1 SGHNT and CDR2 YYREEE (reference sequence). The V and J ends lost 4 bases and 5 bases respectively, with 16 bases between them. CDR3 residues: CASSPRRDTHNEQFF. The CDR3, as DNA: TGTGCCAGCAGCCCGAGGCGGGACACCCACAATGAGCAGTTCTTC.

This clone was seen only once. The V and J genes are TRBV7-2 and TRBJ1-4, with D possibly being TRBD1 (5 bases). CDR3 length equals 13 residues. The V end was cut by 1 base, the J end by 8 bases, with 8 bases between. The germline CDR1 and CDR2 sequences are SGHTA and FQGNSA. In nucleotides, the CDR3 is TGTGCCAGCAGCTTAGGGGCAGGGGAAAAACTGTTTTTT. This codes for CASSLGAGEKLFF.

V gene TRBV12-3 or TRBV12-4 combines with J gene TRBJ2-2; D is uncertain. Trimming took 8 bases from V and 4 from J, leaving 11 bases between them. The CDR3 length is 13 residues. In DNA, the CDR3 is TGTGCCAGCTCCTTAGGGATCACCGGGGAGCTGTTTTTT. Translating it yields CASSLGITGELFF.

CDR3 protein: CASSSDTSNTGELFF. The DNA for the CDR3 is TGTGCCAGCAGTTCAGACACCTCGAACACCGGGGAGCTGTTTTTT. This rearrangement joins TRBV6-2 or TRBV6-3 to TRBJ2-2; D is unresolved. Trimming took 4 bases from V and 0 from J, leaving 9 bases between them. Germline CDR1 reads MNHEY; CDR2 reads SVGEGT. The CDR3 loop spans 15 amino acids.

The V call is TRBV6-5, the J call TRBJ1-1; TRBD1 matches at 7 bases. The CDR3 has 13 amino acids. The germline CDR1 and CDR2 sequences are MNHEY and SVGAGI. V was pared by 6 bases and J by 4 bases, with 5 bases of the junction left unmatched. The CDR3 region has the DNA TGTGCCAGCAGGAGGGGGCTAGGCACTGAAGCTTTCTTT. Residues: CASRRGLGTEAFF.

With respect to this clone: The same CDR3 is also encoded by other DNA sequences in this sample. The chain recombines TRBV20-1 with TRBJ1-1; no definite D call. Trimming cost V 5 bases and J 2 bases, with 6 bases left between them. The CDR3 runs to 11 residues. CDR1 and CDR2 from the germline V gene are DFQATT and SNEGSKA (reference sequence). CDR3 loop: CSAPRNTEAFF. In DNA, the CDR3 is TGCAGTGCTCCTAGAAACACTGAAGCTTTCTTT.

V is TRBV6-5 and J is TRBJ1-1; TRBD1 matches 10 bases. The length of the CDR3 is 15 residues. CDR1 and CDR2 from the germline V gene are MNHEY and SVGAGI. The ends lost 0 bases at V and 11 bases at J; junction bases unmatched: 9. Here the CDR3 DNA reads TGTGCCAGCAGTTACTCAGGGACAGGGGCCGTTCGGGCTTTCTTT. Translated: CASSYSGTGAVRAFF.

This chain joins TRBV5-1 and TRBJ2-7; D possibly corresponds to TRBD1 (5 bases). Germline-derived CDR1 and CDR2 are SGHRS and YFSETQ. V was trimmed by 4 bases and J by 3 bases, leaving 14 bases between them. The CDR3 has 14 amino acids. The CDR3 loop is CASSLQGSDYEQYF. CDR3 DNA sequence: TGCGCCAGCAGCCTCCAGGGATCTGACTACGAGCAGTACTTC. The full variable domain, completed using reference TRBV5-1 and TRBJ2-7, is KAGVTQTPRYLIKTRGQQVTLSCSPISGHRSVSWYQQTPGQGLQFLFEYFSETQRNKGNFPGRFSGRQFSNSRSEMNVSTLELGDSALYLCASSLQGSDYEQYFGPGTRLTVT.

Here the CDR3 DNA reads TGTGCCAGTCAGGGCCCGGGCAATCAGCCCCAGCATTTT. This translates into CASQGPGNQPQHF. V usage is TRBV18 and J usage is TRBJ1-5, with a tentative D call TRBD1 (5 bases). Per the germline V gene, CDR1 is KGHSH and CDR2 is LQKENI. The CDR3 length is 13 residues. V lost 9 bases and J lost 2, with 11 bases in between.

V usage is TRBV5-5 and J usage is TRBJ1-2, with D uncertain. CDR3 size: 14 residues. V lost 2 bases and J 6 bases, leaving 14 bases between the germline ends. CDR1 SGHKS and CDR2 YYEKEE come from the germline V gene (reference sequence). The CDR3 is CASSFTGGVDGYTF. CDR3 in DNA: TGTGCCAGCAGCTTTACGGGCGGGGTTGATGGCTACACCTTC.

The chain employs TRBV18 and TRBJ1-1; maybe TRBD1 (6 bases). The germline V gene encodes CDR1 KGHSH and CDR2 LQKENI. This CDR3 contains 15 residues. Trimming stripped 3 bases from V and 7 bases from J, with 18 bases between. As DNA, the CDR3 is TGTGCCAGCTCACCCTTCGGGGGGCCAAATCTTGAAGCTTTCTTT. The encoded protein is CASSPFGGPNLEAFF.

This clone was recorded a few times. J is TRBJ1-4 and V is TRBV5-1; 8 nucleotides match TRBD1. CDR1 and CDR2 (germline): SGHRS, YFSETQ. V lost 2 bases and J lost 8; bases outside the gene matches: 5. CDR3 length: 14 amino acids. The CDR3 reads CASSFSTGAEKLFF. The CDR3 DNA reads as TGCGCCAGCAGCTTCTCGACAGGGGCGGAAAAACTGTTTTTT.

This clone appeared once. The rearrangement links TRBV11-3 to TRBJ2-1; 13 positions agree with TRBD2. The CDR3 is made up of 16 amino acids. Unmatched junction bases numbered 5, after V lost 1 base and J lost 8 bases. The germline V gene encodes CDR1 SGHNT and CDR2 YENEEA. The CDR3 sequence is CASSLGRTSGSYEQFF. In DNA form, the CDR3 reads TGTGCCAGCAGCTTAGGCAGGACTAGCGGGAGCTATGAGCAGTTCTTC.

The chain joins TRBV6-5 to TRBJ1-2; the D gene is possibly TRBD1 (5 bases). Germline CDR1 and CDR2: MNHEY and SVGAGI. The CDR3 is 15 amino acids. Trimming removed 7 bases at V and 6 bases at J, with 21 bases between. CDR3 residues: CASIPWGVDNDGYTF. The CDR3 nucleotides read TGTGCCAGCATCCCCTGGGGGGTGGACAACGATGGCTACACCTTC.